This is a list of T cell receptor beta chains from one sample in a study of shared clonotypes between healthy human individuals. Using immunoSEQ multiplex PCR, the repertoire was profiled, and TCRdb retains in-frame clones only, with some absent. The sample includes 2 million to 2.5 million clones, about 94% of them seen just once. Sequenced: naive CD4+ T cells sorted from blood. These receptors came from a young man in good health. Both conserved end residues are part of each CDR3. A D gene is named only where the DNA matches it firmly. Only some rows state a clone size, as once, few, many or a class for expanded clones.

d_gene: TRBD1
j_gene: TRBJ1-6
v_gene: TRBV30
abundance: -
CDR3nt: TGTGCCTGGACTGATGACAGGGGTTCATATAATTCACCCCTCCACTTT
CDR3aa: CAWTDDRGSYNSPLHF

d_gene: -
j_gene: TRBJ1-6
v_gene: TRBV6-5
abundance: -
CDR3nt: TGTGCCAGCAGTTACCGACATGGGGATTCACCCCTCCACTTT
CDR3aa: CASSYRHGDSPLHF

d_gene: -
j_gene: TRBJ2-2
v_gene: TRBV30
abundance: -
CDR3nt: TGTGCCTGGAGTGTAATTCGGGTCAGCTCGAACACCGGGGAGCTGTTTTTT
CDR3aa: CAWSVIRVSSNTGELFF

d_gene: TRBD1
j_gene: TRBJ2-7
v_gene: TRBV5-4
abundance: -
CDR3nt: TGTGCCAGCAACCAGGACAGGGGCGCCTACGAGCAGTACTTC
CDR3aa: CASNQDRGAYEQYF

d_gene: TRBD1
j_gene: TRBJ1-1
v_gene: TRBV18
abundance: -
CDR3nt: TGTGCCAGCTCACCTCACAGGGGGTACACTGAAGCTTTCTTT
CDR3aa: CASSPHRGYTEAFF

d_gene: -
j_gene: TRBJ2-2
v_gene: TRBV6-6
abundance: -
CDR3nt: TGTGCCAGCAGTTATTCGGGGGTCACCGGGGAGCTGTTTTTT
CDR3aa: CASSYSGVTGELFF

d_gene: -
j_gene: TRBJ1-6
v_gene: TRBV27
abundance: -
CDR3nt: TGTGCCAGCACGCCAACAGGGAAAAATTCACCCCTCCACTTT
CDR3aa: CASTPTGKNSPLHF

d_gene: -
j_gene: TRBJ1-5
v_gene: TRBV5-8
abundance: few
CDR3nt: TGTGCCAGCAGCTGGGGAAGTCAGCCCCAGCATTTT
CDR3aa: CASSWGSQPQHF

d_gene: -
j_gene: TRBJ2-1
v_gene: TRBV27
abundance: -
CDR3nt: TGTGCCAGCACCGGAGGGGGGTACAACTCCTACAATGAGCAGTTCTTC
CDR3aa: CASTGGGYNSYNEQFF

d_gene: -
j_gene: TRBJ2-3
v_gene: TRBV4-3
abundance: -
CDR3nt: TGCGCCAGCAGCCATTGGGGAGGTAGCACAGATACGCAGTATTTT
CDR3aa: CASSHWGGSTDTQYF

d_gene: -
j_gene: TRBJ2-3
v_gene: TRBV27
abundance: -
CDR3nt: TGTGCCAGCAGCAGAGGTACGGTCCCAGATACGCAGTATTTT
CDR3aa: CASSRGTVPDTQYF

d_gene: TRBD1
j_gene: TRBJ2-5
v_gene: TRBV7-9
abundance: -
CDR3nt: TGTGCCAGCAGCGTAACAGGGGTAGAGACCCAGTACTTC
CDR3aa: CASSVTGVETQYF

d_gene: -
j_gene: TRBJ2-6
v_gene: TRBV18
abundance: -
CDR3nt: TGTGCCAGCTCACCACCGGGCTCTGGGGCCAACGTCCTGACTTTC
CDR3aa: CASSPPGSGANVLTF

d_gene: -
j_gene: TRBJ2-5
v_gene: TRBV7-9
abundance: -
CDR3nt: TGTGCCAGCAGCTTAAGGGACTCTCCTAGGGAGACCCAGTACTTC
CDR3aa: CASSLRDSPRETQYF

d_gene: TRBD1
j_gene: TRBJ1-6
v_gene: TRBV6-1
abundance: -
CDR3nt: TGTGCCAGCAGTGGACAGGGAGGGATAAATTCACCCCTCCACTTT
CDR3aa: CASSGQGGINSPLHF

d_gene: TRBD1
j_gene: TRBJ2-1
v_gene: TRBV5-1
abundance: -
CDR3nt: TGCGCCAGCAGCGGCGGGACAGGGAAGGGAAATGAGCAGTTCTTC
CDR3aa: CASSGGTGKGNEQFF

d_gene: -
j_gene: TRBJ1-2
v_gene: TRBV28
abundance: -
CDR3nt: TGTGCCAGCAGTACGCAGGGATATAACTATGGCTACACCTTC
CDR3aa: CASSTQGYNYGYTF

d_gene: -
j_gene: TRBJ1-4
v_gene: TRBV30
abundance: once
CDR3nt: TGTGCCTGGAGTCTGGACAGCAAAAATGAAAAACTGTTTTTT
CDR3aa: CAWSLDSKNEKLFF

d_gene: TRBD1
j_gene: TRBJ2-7
v_gene: TRBV5-1
abundance: -
CDR3nt: TGCGCCAGCAGCAGGGACAGAACCTACGAGCAGTACTTC
CDR3aa: CASSRDRTYEQYF

d_gene: TRBD2
j_gene: TRBJ2-3
v_gene: TRBV11-3
abundance: -
CDR3nt: TGTGCCAGCAGCTTAGGCTATAGCGGGGGCACAGATACGCAGTATTTT
CDR3aa: CASSLGYSGGTDTQYF

d_gene: -
j_gene: TRBJ2-2
v_gene: TRBV6-6
abundance: -
CDR3nt: TGTGCCAGCATTACGGATTTCGGCCCAGGCGCCGGGGAGCTGTTTTTT
CDR3aa: CASITDFGPGAGELFF

d_gene: TRBD1
j_gene: TRBJ2-7
v_gene: TRBV4-1
abundance: -
CDR3nt: TGCGCCAGCAGCCTCCGACAGGGGGCTTACGAGCAGTACTTC
CDR3aa: CASSLRQGAYEQYF

d_gene: TRBD2
j_gene: TRBJ2-3
v_gene: TRBV11-2
abundance: once
CDR3nt: TGTGCCAGCAGCTTAAGTCCTCGACTAGCGGAAGTCACAGATACGCAGTATTTT
CDR3aa: CASSLSPRLAEVTDTQYF

d_gene: TRBD2
j_gene: TRBJ2-5
v_gene: TRBV5-1
abundance: -
CDR3nt: TGCGCCAGCAGCCGAGGGGTAGCGGGAGTGGAGACCCAGTACTTC
CDR3aa: CASSRGVAGVETQYF

d_gene: TRBD2
j_gene: TRBJ2-7
v_gene: TRBV27
abundance: -
CDR3nt: TGTGCCAGCAGGGGAGGACTAGCGGGAGCAGGTGAGCAGTACTTC
CDR3aa: CASRGGLAGAGEQYF

d_gene: -
j_gene: TRBJ1-1
v_gene: TRBV6-1
abundance: -
CDR3nt: TGTGCCAGCAGTGAACTCCCGGCTTTCTTT
CDR3aa: CASSELPAFF

d_gene: -
j_gene: TRBJ1-1
v_gene: TRBV5-1
abundance: -
CDR3nt: TGCGCCAGCCGGGTGGGCGCAAACACTGAAGCTTTCTTT
CDR3aa: CASRVGANTEAFF

d_gene: -
j_gene: TRBJ1-2
v_gene: TRBV6-6
abundance: -
CDR3nt: TGTGCCAGCAGTCCCCCAGGGGGCTACACCTTC
CDR3aa: CASSPPGGYTF

d_gene: -
j_gene: TRBJ2-2
v_gene: TRBV5-1
abundance: -
CDR3nt: TGCGCCAGCAGCTTGGTAGCGGCGAACACCGGGGAGCTGTTTTTT
CDR3aa: CASSLVAANTGELFF

d_gene: -
j_gene: TRBJ2-7
v_gene: TRBV5-1
abundance: -
CDR3nt: TGCGCCAGCAGCTTGGCATCCATTAACGGGGTGTTCTACGAGCAGTACTTC
CDR3aa: CASSLASINGVFYEQYF

d_gene: -
j_gene: TRBJ2-7
v_gene: TRBV9
abundance: -
CDR3nt: TGTGCCAGCAGCATTACCGCCGGGACTTTTCAAGAGCAGTACTTC
CDR3aa: CASSITAGTFQEQYF

d_gene: -
j_gene: TRBJ1-5
v_gene: TRBV6-6
abundance: -
CDR3nt: TGTGCCAGCAGCCTGACAGGAGATCAGCCCCAGCATTTT
CDR3aa: CASSLTGDQPQHF

d_gene: -
j_gene: TRBJ2-5
v_gene: TRBV7-8
abundance: -
CDR3nt: TGTGCCAGCAGCTTTCCTTTCCAAGAGACCCAGTACTTC
CDR3aa: CASSFPFQETQYF

d_gene: -
j_gene: TRBJ2-1
v_gene: TRBV5-8
abundance: -
CDR3nt: TGTGCCAGCAGCTTGTGGGGGGGGCCCGATGAGCAGTTCTTC
CDR3aa: CASSLWGGPDEQFF

d_gene: -
j_gene: TRBJ2-3
v_gene: TRBV7-2
abundance: -
CDR3nt: TGTGCCAGCAGCCCACCCGGCTCAGATACGCAGTATTTT
CDR3aa: CASSPPGSDTQYF

d_gene: -
j_gene: TRBJ1-3
v_gene: TRBV28
abundance: -
CDR3nt: TGTGCCAGCAGTTTATCGGTGATGGACTCTGGAAACACCATATATTTT
CDR3aa: CASSLSVMDSGNTIYF

d_gene: TRBD1
j_gene: TRBJ1-2
v_gene: TRBV11-2
abundance: -
CDR3nt: TGTGCCAGCAGCGCCAAGGGGGCGGGCTACACCTTC
CDR3aa: CASSAKGAGYTF